The rows below give T cell receptor beta chains drawn from one sample of a study of blood T cell repertoires in COVID-19. Repertoires were generated with immunoSEQ multiplex PCR, while TCRdb's copy carries only in-frame clones and drops some. Counted here are about 280,000 clones, around 88% occurring once; the ten biggest clones make up around 2.1%. Sequenced: peripheral blood. The receptors here all came from a woman in her 30s who had recovered from COVID-19. CDR3s include the opening cysteine and the closing phenylalanine or tryptophan. D genes are given only for firm matches. The size field is filled for only some rows; it gives once, few, many or a size class.

cdr3_length	d_call	v_call	clone_size	j_call	cdr3_nt	cdr3_aa
14	TRBD1	TRBV7-9	once	TRBJ1-2	TGTGCCAGCAGCCGTGGACAGGGGGCCTATGGCTACACCTTC	CASSRGQGAYGYTF
14	-	TRBV25-1	-	TRBJ1-2	TGTGCCAGCAGTGAATGGGGGGGCAACTATGGCTACACCTTC	CASSEWGGNYGYTF
15	-	TRBV2	once	TRBJ2-3	TGTGCCAGCAGTGTGAAATTGAGGTTTACAGATACGCAGTATTTT	CASSVKLRFTDTQYF
13	-	TRBV27	once	TRBJ2-7	TGTGCCAGCAGTTTAACTGAAAACTACGAGCAGTACTTC	CASSLTENYEQYF
14	-	TRBV4-3	-	TRBJ2-7	TGCGCCAGCAGCCAAGATCTGGAGGCCTACGAGCAGTACTTC	CASSQDLEAYEQYF
15	TRBD2	TRBV19	-	TRBJ2-2	TGTGCCAGTAGTAGCGGGGGGCGTAGCACCGGGGAGCTGTTTTTT	CASSSGGRSTGELFF
17	-	TRBV27	-	TRBJ2-3	TGTGCCAGCAGTTCTCCTAAGAAGGGCTATAAGGGGGATACGCAGTATTTT	CASSSPKKGYKGDTQYF
17	TRBD2	TRBV9	-	TRBJ2-3	TGTGCCAGCAGCGTAGCCCCGACTAGCGGGGGGCCAGATACGCAGTATTTT	CASSVAPTSGGPDTQYF
14	-	TRBV29-1	few	TRBJ1-3	TGCAGCGCAACCAGACAAGAAGCTGGAAACACCATATATTTT	CSATRQEAGNTIYF
15	TRBD1	TRBV3-1/TRBV3-2	few	TRBJ1-1	TGTGCCAGCAGCCATGGGACAGGGGGAGGGACTGAAGCTTTCTTT	CASSHGTGGGTEAFF
14	-	TRBV6-6	-	TRBJ2-2	TGTGCCAGCAGTTACTCCGGACAGACCGGGGAGCTGTTTTTT	CASSYSGQTGELFF
15	TRBD1	TRBV19	once	TRBJ1-5	TGTGCCAGTAGTCACCGGGACAGCGGCAATCAGCCCCAGCATTTT	CASSHRDSGNQPQHF
16	-	TRBV4-2	-	TRBJ1-5	TGTGCCAGCAGCCAGACACAGGGTGGTCTCGGACAGCCCCAGCATTTT	CASSQTQGGLGQPQHF
13	-	TRBV19	-	TRBJ1-2	TGTGCCAGTAGTACCCTCTTTACTGCCGGCTACACCTTC	CASSTLFTAGYTF
15	TRBD1	TRBV3-1/TRBV3-2	-	TRBJ2-4	TGTGCCAGCAGCCATGGGGACAGCCCCAAAAACATTCAGTACTTC	CASSHGDSPKNIQYF
13	-	TRBV7-9	-	TRBJ2-5	TGTGCCAGCAGTCCTACTAGAGAAGAGACCCAGTACTTC	CASSPTREETQYF
14	-	TRBV3-1/TRBV3-2	-	TRBJ1-1	TGTGCCAGCAGCCAAACCCTGGCGGGCACTGAAGCTTTCTTT	CASSQTLAGTEAFF
11	-	TRBV7-2	-	TRBJ2-1	TGTGCCAGCAGCTTAGATGAGGAGCAGTTCTTC	CASSLDEEQFF
14	TRBD1	TRBV5-1	-	TRBJ2-7	TGCGCCAGCAGCCCCGGGGACAGTTCCAACGAGCAGTACTTC	CASSPGDSSNEQYF
13	TRBD1	TRBV3-1/TRBV3-2	-	TRBJ2-4	TGTGCCAGCAGCCGACAGGGGGCCGCCATTCAGTACTTC	CASSRQGAAIQYF
14	TRBD2	TRBV2	-	TRBJ2-1	TGTGCCAGCAGGACTAGCGGGGGGGCAAATGAGCAGTTCTTC	CASRTSGGANEQFF
15	TRBD2	TRBV18	-	TRBJ2-2	TGTGCCAGCTCACCTCCGGGGAGGGCGACCGGGGAGCTGTTTTTT	CASSPPGRATGELFF
12	-	TRBV2	-	TRBJ1-1	TGTGCCAGCAACGGGAGGAGCACTGAAGCTTTCTTT	CASNGRSTEAFF
17	TRBD1	TRBV7-2	once	TRBJ2-1	TGTGCCAGCAGCTTAGGTGGGACAGGGGGCGCGAACAATGAGCAGTTCTTC	CASSLGGTGGANNEQFF
17	TRBD1	TRBV11-2	-	TRBJ1-3	TGTGCCAGCAGCCACCGGGACAGGGTTGGCTCTGGAAACACCATATATTTT	CASSHRDRVGSGNTIYF
14	-	TRBV28	-	TRBJ2-7	TGTGCCAGCAGACGGAACAGGGAACCTTACGAGCAGTACTTC	CASRRNREPYEQYF
16	TRBD1	TRBV7-9	once	TRBJ2-7	TGTGCCAGCAGCTCGACAGGGGAGAAGAGCTCCTACGAGCAGTACTTC	CASSSTGEKSSYEQYF
14	TRBD1	TRBV29-1	once	TRBJ1-4	TGCAGCTTCCTATCCGGGACAGGGGATGAAAAACTGTTTTTT	CSFLSGTGDEKLFF
15	TRBD1	TRBV19	-	TRBJ2-1	TGTGCCAGTAGTATTAGGACAGGGGGGGCCAATGAGCAGTTCTTC	CASSIRTGGANEQFF
15	-	TRBV7-9	-	TRBJ1-1	TGTGCCAGCAGCTGGGGAACAGGGTTGAACACTGAAGCTTTCTTT	CASSWGTGLNTEAFF
13	-	TRBV29-1	-	TRBJ1-1	TGCAGCGTTTTGACAGGTGATGTCACTGAAGCTTTCTTT	CSVLTGDVTEAFF
14	-	TRBV6-4	-	TRBJ2-1	TGTGCCATATCACAGAGGGCCCTCCGGAATGAGCAGTTCTTC	CAISQRALRNEQFF
15	-	TRBV10-3	-	TRBJ2-7	TGTGCCACGGGAGTTGGGGCGGCAAGCTCCTACGAGCAGTACTTC	CATGVGAASSYEQYF
14	TRBD1	TRBV29-1	-	TRBJ2-5	TGCAGCGTTGAAGCGACAGGGAGTTGGAAGACCCAGTACTTC	CSVEATGSWKTQYF
15	TRBD2	TRBV5-4	-	TRBJ2-3	TGTGCCAGCAGACGGACTAGCGGTAGCACAGATACGCAGTATTTT	CASRRTSGSTDTQYF
15	TRBD1	TRBV2	-	TRBJ1-5	TGTGCCAGCATGGGGGACAGCCTCGGGAATCAGCCCCAGCATTTT	CASMGDSLGNQPQHF
14	TRBD1	TRBV20-1	-	TRBJ1-2	TGCAGTGCTAGTATCGGGGACAGGGCGAATGGCTACACCTTC	CSASIGDRANGYTF
12	-	TRBV5-1	-	TRBJ2-3	TGCGCCAGCAGCTCTTCAGAAGATACGCAGTATTTT	CASSSSEDTQYF
16	-	TRBV18	-	TRBJ1-1	TGTGCCAGCTCACCGTTGCAGGTTCTGTTAAACACTGAAGCTTTCTTT	CASSPLQVLLNTEAFF
17	-	TRBV29-1	-	TRBJ1-2	TGCAGCGTTGATAGCCTGGTGAGGGGGGGAGCTAACTATGGCTACACCTTC	CSVDSLVRGGANYGYTF
14	TRBD1	TRBV6-1	-	TRBJ1-5	TGTGCCAGCAGCGCGGGACAGCTTAATCAGCCCCAGCATTTT	CASSAGQLNQPQHF
17	-	TRBV7-9	-	TRBJ2-3	TGTGCCAGCAGCCACAGGGGGCTAGCGGGAGTCGCAGATACGCAGTATTTT	CASSHRGLAGVADTQYF
14	TRBD2	TRBV5-4	-	TRBJ2-7	TGTGCCAGCAGCTTGGAGACTAGCGTATACGAGCAGTACTTC	CASSLETSVYEQYF
13	-	TRBV12-3/TRBV12-4	once	TRBJ2-3	TGTGCCAGCAGCCTTAACCTCGCGGGTACGCAGTATTTT	CASSLNLAGTQYF
16	-	TRBV11-2	-	TRBJ1-3	TGTGCCAGCAACCTCCTAGGCGCCGGTTCTGGAAACACCATATATTTT	CASNLLGAGSGNTIYF
15	TRBD1	TRBV5-1	-	TRBJ1-4	TGCGCCAGCAGCTCGGGACAGGGGGCCGTGGAAAAACTGTTTTTT	CASSSGQGAVEKLFF
14	-	TRBV10-3	-	TRBJ1-1	TGTGCCATCAGTGAGTCATCCCAGAACACTGAAGCTTTCTTT	CAISESSQNTEAFF
16	TRBD2	TRBV2	-	TRBJ2-3	TGTGCCAGCCTCGCCGCTGCTAGCGGGAAAACAGATACGCAGTATTTT	CASLAAASGKTDTQYF
19	-	TRBV6-1	-	TRBJ2-5	TGTGCCAGCAGTGAATTAGGCAGGGTCTCGAATTTTCGTGGGGAGACCCAGTACTTC	CASSELGRVSNFRGETQYF
12	TRBD1	TRBV24-1	-	TRBJ1-1	TGTGCCACCGGGACAGGGGGCAAGGCAGCTTTCTTT	CATGTGGKAAFF
15	-	TRBV7-3	-	TRBJ1-6	TGTGCCAGCAGCGCCGGGACTTCTCTTAATTCACCCCTCCACTTT	CASSAGTSLNSPLHF